The sequence of this T cell receptor (beta chain) was determined in a study of Ad26.COV2.S vaccination and SARS-CoV-2 variants. Only in-frame clones appear in the TCRdb table, and some are missing; sequencing was by immunoSEQ multiplex PCR. The sample contains about half a million clones, around 89% of which appear only once. As to treatment: around 19 received Ad26.COV2.S at low or high dose, single or two shots; about 5 received placebo; per-sample allocation not given. Repertoires come from day 63 after the first vaccine or placebo injection. V trimming: 3 bases; J trimming: 3 bases; junction bases outside the gene matches: 8. Germline assignment: CDR1 SGDLS and CDR2 YYNGEE. The CDR3 sequence is 16 residues long.

This specimen was peripheral blood, taken in a trial of Ad26.COV2.S vaccine versus placebo. This sequence originates from a person aged 18-65 years who received the Ad26.COV2.S COVID-19 vaccine or a placebo. This chain uses TRBV9 with TRBJ1-2; 10 nucleotides match TRBD1. In nucleotides, the CDR3 is TGTGCCAGCAGCGGAATGACAGGGGGCGTCGACTATGGCTACACCTTC. Translated: CASSGMTGGVDYGYTF.